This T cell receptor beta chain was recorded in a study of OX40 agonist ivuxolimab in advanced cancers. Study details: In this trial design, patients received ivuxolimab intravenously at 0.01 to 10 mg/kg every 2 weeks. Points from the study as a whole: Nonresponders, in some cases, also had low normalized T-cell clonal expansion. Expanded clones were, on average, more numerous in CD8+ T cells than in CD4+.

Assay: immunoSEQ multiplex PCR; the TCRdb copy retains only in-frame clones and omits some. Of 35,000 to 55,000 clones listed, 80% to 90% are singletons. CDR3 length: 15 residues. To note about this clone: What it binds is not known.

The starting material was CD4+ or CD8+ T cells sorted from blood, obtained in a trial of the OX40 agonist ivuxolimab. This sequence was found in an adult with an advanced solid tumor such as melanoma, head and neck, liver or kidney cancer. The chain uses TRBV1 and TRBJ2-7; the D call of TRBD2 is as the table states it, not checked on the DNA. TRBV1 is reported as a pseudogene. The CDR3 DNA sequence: TGCACCAGTCAGCCCACTCCCGAGGGCTCCTACGAGCAGTACTTC. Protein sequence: CTSQPTPEGSYEQYF.